This entry concerns a single TCR beta chain. How the authors handled the data: The assay estimated nucleated cells by amplifying reference gene primers. Data came from immunoSEQ multiplex PCR; TCRdb stores just in-frame clones and leaves some out. From that table come the V and J calls and clone size; the DNA was used to work out D and trimming. The data contain about 160,000 clones, around 77% of them singletons. The data are from a study of blood T cell repertoires in COVID-19. About the research overall: Acute-phase and convalescent COVID-19 samples originated in the United States, Italy and Spain.

V shed 3 bases and J 5 bases; nucleotides not matched to a gene: 8. This CDR3 region has 15 residues. Germline assignment: CDR1 SGHDT and CDR2 YYEEEE. The source material was peripheral blood. The genes are TRBV5-6 and TRBJ1-5; TRBD1 agrees at 7 bases. This receptor was obtained from an older man with acute or convalescent COVID-19. The CDR3 sequence is CASSSYRGPDQPQHF. The CDR3 bases are TGTGCCAGCAGCTCCTACAGGGGACCCGATCAGCCCCAGCATTTT.